A selection of T cell receptor beta chains follows, all from one sample in a study of cytomegalovirus exposure and HLA in healthy donors. Method: immunoSEQ multiplex PCR; TCRdb's copy keeps in-frame clones and lacks some. The sample yields 150,000 or so clones, roughly four fifths seen once. Input material: PBMCs. The origin of the receptors is a man aged 35-49 years in good health and CMV-seronegative. Each CDR3 is given with its conserved first and last residue. D genes are given only for firm matches. Clone size is shown for a subset of rows, as once, few, many or a class of expanded clone.

>TRBV2|NA|TRBJ2-7|14|NA
TGTGCCAGCAGTACGACAGGCGCACTCTACGAGCAGTACTTC
CASSTTGALYEQYF
>TRBV6-1|TRBD2|TRBJ2-7|18|NA
TGTGCCAGCAGTGAAATTGCTAGCGGGAGGCCACGTCATGGGGAGCAGTACTTC
CASSEIASGRPRHGEQYF
>TRBV2|NA|TRBJ1-5|14|NA
TGTGCCAGCAGTCCGGGACAAAACAATCAGCCCCAGCATTTT
CASSPGQNNQPQHF
>TRBV9|NA|TRBJ2-3|14|NA
TGTGCCAGCAGCGTAGGCACTATCGATGATACGCAGTATTTT
CASSVGTIDDTQYF
>TRBV29-1|TRBD2|TRBJ2-2|14|NA
TGCAGCGGGCGACTAGCGGGAGCTGCCGGGGAGCTGTTTTTT
CSGRLAGAAGELFF
>TRBV11-3|TRBD2|TRBJ2-2|17|once
TGTGCCAGCAGCTCCCCCCTGGGAGGGCCCTCGACCGGGGAGCTGTTTTTT
CASSSPLGGPSTGELFF
>TRBV19|NA|TRBJ2-1|14|NA
TGTGCCAGTAGTGAACAGGGAACCTACAATGAGCAGTTCTTC
CASSEQGTYNEQFF
>TRBV6-6|NA|TRBJ2-2|15|few
TGTGCCAGCAGTTACTCACAGGGACGAGGCGGGGAGCTGTTTTTT
CASSYSQGRGGELFF
>TRBV7-9|TRBD1|TRBJ1-2|15|NA
TGTGCCAGCAGCTTATTGGCAGGGGGCGACTATGGCTACACCTTC
CASSLLAGGDYGYTF
>TRBV7-2|NA|TRBJ1-4|16|NA
TGTGCCAGCAGCCCTGGACAGCATGCAACTAATGAAAAACTGTTTTTT
CASSPGQHATNEKLFF
>TRBV5-1|NA|TRBJ2-2|16|few
TGCGCCAGCAGCTTGCGGCGGACAGAAGACACCGGGGAGCTGTTTTTT
CASSLRRTEDTGELFF
>TRBV2|TRBD1|TRBJ1-5|16|NA
TGTGCCAGCAGATCCGGGACAGTGAATAGCAATCAGCCCCAGCATTTT
CASRSGTVNSNQPQHF
>TRBV10-3|TRBD2|TRBJ2-3|15|NA
TGTGCCATCGGGGCTAGCGGATCTAGCACAGATACGCAGTATTTT
CAIGASGSSTDTQYF
>TRBV5-1|NA|TRBJ2-5|14|NA
TGCGCCAGCAGCCCGGGGGACAGTAAAGAGACCCAGTACTTC
CASSPGDSKETQYF
>TRBV7-9|NA|TRBJ2-7|18|NA
TGTTCCAGCAGCTTAGCCCTTGACTTCCGATTAGTCTCCTACGAGCAGTACTTC
CSSSLALDFRLVSYEQYF
>TRBV28|NA|TRBJ1-5|13|NA
TGTGCCAGCAGTTTATCTAGTAGTCAGCCCCAGCATTTT
CASSLSSSQPQHF
>TRBV9|TRBD2|TRBJ2-3|14|NA
TGTGCCAGCAGCTCCGGACTAGTTCCAGATACGCAGTATTTT
CASSSGLVPDTQYF
>TRBV7-9|TRBD1|TRBJ2-6|17|NA
TGTGCCAGCAGCCAAGGGACAGGGGGCACTGGGGCCAACGGCCTGACTTTC
CASSQGTGGTGANGLTF
>TRBV30|TRBD1|TRBJ1-2|13|few
TGTGCCTGGACTCGACAGGGGGCTTATGGCTACACCTTC
CAWTRQGAYGYTF
>TRBV29-1|NA|TRBJ2-7|11|once
TGCAGCGTAAAAACTACCCTGGAGCAGTACTTC
CSVKTTLEQYF
>TRBV27|NA|TRBJ2-2|15|medium-sized
TGTGCCAGCAGTTTATACGGGAGTGACACCGGGGAGCTGTTTTTT
CASSLYGSDTGELFF
>TRBV19|TRBD1|TRBJ1-2|15|NA
TGTGCCAGTAGTATAAGTCCGGGACAGGGAGCTGGCTACACCTTC
CASSISPGQGAGYTF
>TRBV5-1|NA|TRBJ1-1|14|NA
TGCGCCAGCAGCTTTAAGGACACGAATACTGAAGCTTTCTTT
CASSFKDTNTEAFF
>TRBV7-9|TRBD1|TRBJ1-2|16|NA
TGTTCCAGCAGCTTTTTGCCCCCTACAGGGGACTATGGCTACACCTTC
CSSSFLPPTGDYGYTF
>TRBV6-6|NA|TRBJ1-1|13|once
TGTGCCAGCAGTTACGCGGGGGAGACTGAAGCTTTCTTT
CASSYAGETEAFF
>TRBV29-1|NA|TRBJ1-2|12|NA
TGCAGCGTTCGTGCAGGCCTCTATGGCTACACCTTC
CSVRAGLYGYTF
>TRBV10-2|TRBD2|TRBJ2-1|14|NA
TGCGCCAGCAGTGAGTCATGGGACTACCGTGAGCAGTTCTTC
CASSESWDYREQFF
>TRBV30|NA|TRBJ2-6|15|NA
TGTGCCTGGAGTAGCAGAAGAACTGGGGCCAACGGCCTGACTTTC
CAWSSRRTGANGLTF
>TRBV10-3|TRBD1|TRBJ2-3|18|NA
TGTGCCATCAGTGAGGAGTGGTCAGGGGGCCTGCTCACAGATACGCAGTATTTT
CAISEEWSGGLLTDTQYF
>TRBV7-6|NA|TRBJ2-6|17|once
TGTGCCAGCAGCTTAAGCTGGGGCAACCCTGGGGCCAACGTCCTGACTTTC
CASSLSWGNPGANVLTF
>TRBV6-1|TRBD1|TRBJ2-4|17|NA
TGTGCCAGCAGTGAGATCTTCACCGGGACAGGGAAAAACATTCAGTACTTC
CASSEIFTGTGKNIQYF
>TRBV4-1|NA|TRBJ1-2|13|NA
TGCGCCAGCAGCGCCCCGGGGAGCTATGGCTACACCTTC
CASSAPGSYGYTF
>TRBV9|NA|TRBJ2-7|14|few
TGTGCCAGCAGCGTCGGGACAAACTCCTACGAGCAGTACTTC
CASSVGTNSYEQYF
>TRBV5-4|NA|TRBJ1-1|13|NA
TGTGCCAGCAGCTTACAGGGATTAAGTGAAGCTTTCTTT
CASSLQGLSEAFF
>TRBV5-6|NA|TRBJ2-1|13|NA
TGTGCCAGCAGCTGGGGCTTCTACAATGAGCAGTTCTTC
CASSWGFYNEQFF
>TRBV5-3|TRBD1|TRBJ1-5|14|NA
TGTGCCAGAAGCTCCAGACAGGGGGGATTGGTCCAGCATTTT
CARSSRQGGLVQHF
>TRBV9|NA|TRBJ1-6|13|NA
TGTGCCAGCAGCGTAGGGGGCCCTTCACCCCTCCACTTT
CASSVGGPSPLHF
>TRBV7-9|NA|TRBJ1-2|12|NA
TGTGCCAGCAGCTACGGGGTAGATGGCTACACCTTC
CASSYGVDGYTF
>TRBV19|NA|TRBJ1-1|16|few
TGTGCCAGTAGTATAGACTCCGGGACACCGAACACTGAAGCTTTCTTT
CASSIDSGTPNTEAFF
>TRBV18|NA|TRBJ1-1|12|NA
TGTGCCAGCTCATCCCAGGTGACTGAAGCTTTCTTT
CASSSQVTEAFF
>TRBV18|TRBD1|TRBJ2-1|14|NA
TGTGCCAGCTCGCGGACAGGGGACCTAGAGCGGCAGTTCTTC
CASSRTGDLERQFF
>TRBV7-2|NA|TRBJ2-5|14|few
TGTGCCAGCAGCTTAGCCAGCGTCCAAGAGACCCAGTACTTC
CASSLASVQETQYF
>TRBV30|NA|TRBJ1-1|16|once
TGTGCCTGGAGTGTACGACCTCTGAGGGCGAACACTGAAGCTTTCTTT
CAWSVRPLRANTEAFF
>TRBV5-1|TRBD2|TRBJ2-2|16|NA
TGCGCCAGCAGCTTGTATAGCGGGCTCGTACCCGGGGAGCTGTTTTTT
CASSLYSGLVPGELFF
>TRBV6-4|TRBD1|TRBJ2-6|19|NA
TGTGCCAGCAGTGACTCCCCGACAGGGGGGAGTCCTGGGGCCAACGTCCTGACTTTC
CASSDSPTGGSPGANVLTF
>TRBV6-5|NA|TRBJ1-1|13|NA
TGTGCCACCTCCCCCCCCGACAGATTCGAAGCTTTCTTT
CATSPPDRFEAFF